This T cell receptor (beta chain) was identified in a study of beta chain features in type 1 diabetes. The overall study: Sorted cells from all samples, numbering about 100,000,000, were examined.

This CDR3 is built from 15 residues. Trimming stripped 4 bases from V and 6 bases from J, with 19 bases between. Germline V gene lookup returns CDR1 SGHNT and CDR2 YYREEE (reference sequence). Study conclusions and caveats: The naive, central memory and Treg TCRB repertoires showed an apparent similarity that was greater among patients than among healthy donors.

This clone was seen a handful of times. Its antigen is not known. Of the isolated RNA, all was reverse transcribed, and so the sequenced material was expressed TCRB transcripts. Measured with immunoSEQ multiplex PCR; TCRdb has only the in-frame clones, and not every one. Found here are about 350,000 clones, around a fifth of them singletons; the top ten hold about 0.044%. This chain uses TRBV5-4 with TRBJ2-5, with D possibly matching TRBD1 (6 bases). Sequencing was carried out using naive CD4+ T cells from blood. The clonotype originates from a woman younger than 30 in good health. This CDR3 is CASSRETGTHQTQYF. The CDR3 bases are TGTGCCAGCAGCCGAGAAACCGGGACACACCAGACCCAGTACTTC.